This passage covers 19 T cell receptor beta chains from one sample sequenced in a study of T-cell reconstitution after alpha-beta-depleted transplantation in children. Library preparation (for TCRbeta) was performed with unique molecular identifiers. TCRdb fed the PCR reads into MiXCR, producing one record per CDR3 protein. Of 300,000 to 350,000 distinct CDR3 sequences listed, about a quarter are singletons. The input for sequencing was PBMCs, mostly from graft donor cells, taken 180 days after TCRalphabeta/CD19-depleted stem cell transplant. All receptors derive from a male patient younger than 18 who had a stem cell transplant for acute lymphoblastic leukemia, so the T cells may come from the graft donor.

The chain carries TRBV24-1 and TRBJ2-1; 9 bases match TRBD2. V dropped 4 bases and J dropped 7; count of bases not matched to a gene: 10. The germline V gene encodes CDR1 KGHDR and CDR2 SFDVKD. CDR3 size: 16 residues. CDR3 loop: CATSDPRGRAGNEQFF. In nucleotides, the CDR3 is TGTGCCACCAGTGACCCCCGCGGGAGGGCCGGAAATGAGCAGTTCTTC.

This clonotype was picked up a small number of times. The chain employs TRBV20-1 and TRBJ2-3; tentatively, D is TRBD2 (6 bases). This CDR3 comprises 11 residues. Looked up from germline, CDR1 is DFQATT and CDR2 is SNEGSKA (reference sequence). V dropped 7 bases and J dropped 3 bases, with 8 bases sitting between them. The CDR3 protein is CSGSGTDTQYF. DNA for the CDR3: TGCAGTGGGAGCGGGACAGATACGCAGTATTTT.

The CDR3 DNA reads TGTGCCAGCAGCTTTACAGGGGCCAACACCATATATTTT. Its translation: CASSFTGANTIYF. The chain combines TRBV7-6 with TRBJ1-3; TRBD1 agrees at 7 bases. The V gene end was trimmed by 3 bases and the J gene end by 7 bases; junction bases not matched to a gene: 3. In germline, CDR1 is SGHVS, CDR2 FNYEAQ. The CDR3 is made up of 13 amino acids.

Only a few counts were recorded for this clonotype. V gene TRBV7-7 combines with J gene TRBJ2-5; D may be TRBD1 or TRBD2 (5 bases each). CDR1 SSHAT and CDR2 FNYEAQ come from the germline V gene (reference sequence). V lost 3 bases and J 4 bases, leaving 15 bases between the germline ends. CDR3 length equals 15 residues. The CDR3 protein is CASSFGLTQGETQYF. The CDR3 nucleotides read TGTGCCAGCAGCTTCGGACTCACGCAGGGAGAGACCCAGTACTTC. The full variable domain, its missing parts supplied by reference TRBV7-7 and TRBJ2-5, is GAGVSQSPRYKVTKRGQDVTLRCDPISSHATLYWYQQALGQGPEFLTYFNYEAQPDKSGLPSDRFSAERPEGSISTLTIQRTEQRDSAMYRCASSFGLTQGETQYFGPGTRLLVL.

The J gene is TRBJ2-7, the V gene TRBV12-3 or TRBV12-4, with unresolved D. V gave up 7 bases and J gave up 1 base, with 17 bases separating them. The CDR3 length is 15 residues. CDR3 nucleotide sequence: TGTGCCAGCACCCCCTTGGCCCTTGGTTCCTACGAGCAGTACTTC. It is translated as CASTPLALGSYEQYF.

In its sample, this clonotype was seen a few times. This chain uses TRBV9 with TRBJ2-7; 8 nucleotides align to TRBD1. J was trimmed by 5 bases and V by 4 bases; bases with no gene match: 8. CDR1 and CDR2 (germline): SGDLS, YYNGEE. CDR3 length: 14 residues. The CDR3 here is CASSPGTGKNEQYF. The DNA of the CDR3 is TGTGCCAGCAGCCCCGGGACAGGAAAGAACGAGCAGTACTTC.

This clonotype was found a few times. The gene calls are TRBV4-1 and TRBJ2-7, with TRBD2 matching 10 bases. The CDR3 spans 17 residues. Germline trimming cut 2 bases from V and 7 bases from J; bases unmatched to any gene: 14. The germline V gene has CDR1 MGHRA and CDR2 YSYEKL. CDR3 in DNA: TGCGCCAGCAGCCAAATGGCCGGACTAGCGGAGTTGGGTGAGCAGTACTTC. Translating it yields CASSQMAGLAELGEQYF.

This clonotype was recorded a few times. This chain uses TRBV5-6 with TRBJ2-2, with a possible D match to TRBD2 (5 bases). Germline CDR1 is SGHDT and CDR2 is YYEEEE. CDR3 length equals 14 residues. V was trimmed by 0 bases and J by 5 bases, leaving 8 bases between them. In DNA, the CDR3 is TGTGCCAGCAGCTTGGGAGGAGGAACCGGGGAGCTGTTTTTT. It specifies CASSLGGGTGELFF.

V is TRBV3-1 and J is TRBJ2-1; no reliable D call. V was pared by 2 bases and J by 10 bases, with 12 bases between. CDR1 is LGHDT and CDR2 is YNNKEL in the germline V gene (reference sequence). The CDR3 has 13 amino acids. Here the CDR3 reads CASSQPPFPEQFF. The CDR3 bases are TGTGCCAGCAGCCAACCCCCCTTCCCCGAGCAGTTCTTC.

The CDR3 loop is CASSFVREGTDTQYF. The CDR3 DNA sequence: TGCGCCAGCAGCTTTGTGCGGGAGGGTACAGATACGCAGTATTTT. The V and J genes are TRBV5-1 and TRBJ2-3, with 9 bases that match TRBD2. The CDR3 contains 15 residues. V shed 2 bases and J 3 bases; nucleotides not matched to a gene: 4. Germline assignment: CDR1 SGHRS and CDR2 YFSETQ.

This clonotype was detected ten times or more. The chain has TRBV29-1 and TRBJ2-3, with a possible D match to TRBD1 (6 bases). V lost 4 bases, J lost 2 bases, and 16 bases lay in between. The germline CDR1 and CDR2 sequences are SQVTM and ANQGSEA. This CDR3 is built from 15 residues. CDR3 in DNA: TGCAGCGTTGCCGGGACACCTTGGTCCACAGATACGCAGTATTTT. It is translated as CSVAGTPWSTDTQYF.

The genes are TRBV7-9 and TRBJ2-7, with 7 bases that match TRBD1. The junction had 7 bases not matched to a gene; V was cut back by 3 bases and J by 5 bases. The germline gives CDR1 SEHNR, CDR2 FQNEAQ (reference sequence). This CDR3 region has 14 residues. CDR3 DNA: TGTGCCAGCAGCTTTTCCGGACAGGTCAACGAGCAGTACTTC. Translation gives CASSFSGQVNEQYF. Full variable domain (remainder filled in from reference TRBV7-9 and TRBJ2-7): DTGVSQNPRHKITKRGQNVTFRCDPISEHNRLYWYRQTLGQGPEFLTYFQNEAQLEKSRLLSDRFSAERPKGSFSTLEIQRTEQGDSAMYLCASSFSGQVNEQYFGPGTRLTVT.

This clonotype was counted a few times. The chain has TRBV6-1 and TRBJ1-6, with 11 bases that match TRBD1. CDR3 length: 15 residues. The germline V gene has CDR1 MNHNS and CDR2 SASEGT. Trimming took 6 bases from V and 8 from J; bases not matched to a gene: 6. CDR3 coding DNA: TGTGCCAGCAGCGGACAGGGGGCTGACGATTCACCCCTCCACTTT. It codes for CASSGQGADDSPLHF.

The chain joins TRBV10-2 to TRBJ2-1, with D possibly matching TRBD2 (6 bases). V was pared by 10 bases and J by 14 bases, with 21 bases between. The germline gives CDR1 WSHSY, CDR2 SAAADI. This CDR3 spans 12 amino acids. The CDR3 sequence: CATRGLPVQEFF. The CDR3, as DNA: TGCGCCACCCGGGGACTGCCCGTACAGGAGTTCTTC.

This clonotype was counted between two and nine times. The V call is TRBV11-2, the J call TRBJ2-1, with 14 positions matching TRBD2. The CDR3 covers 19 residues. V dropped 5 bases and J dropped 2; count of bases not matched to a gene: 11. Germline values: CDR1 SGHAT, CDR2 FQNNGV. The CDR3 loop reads CASSINPGLAGVAYNEQFF. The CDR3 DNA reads TGTGCCAGCAGCATAAACCCGGGACTAGCGGGAGTGGCCTACAATGAGCAGTTCTTC.

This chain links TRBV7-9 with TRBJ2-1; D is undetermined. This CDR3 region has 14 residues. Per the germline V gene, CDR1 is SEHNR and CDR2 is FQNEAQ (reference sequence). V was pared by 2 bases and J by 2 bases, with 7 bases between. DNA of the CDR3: TGTGCCAGCAGCTTACCTCACACCTACAATGAGCAGTTCTTC. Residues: CASSLPHTYNEQFF. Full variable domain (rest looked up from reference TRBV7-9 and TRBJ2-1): DTGVSQNPRHKITKRGQNVTFRCDPISEHNRLYWYRQTLGQGPEFLTYFQNEAQLEKSRLLSDRFSAERPKGSFSTLEIQRTEQGDSAMYLCASSLPHTYNEQFFGPGTRLTVL.

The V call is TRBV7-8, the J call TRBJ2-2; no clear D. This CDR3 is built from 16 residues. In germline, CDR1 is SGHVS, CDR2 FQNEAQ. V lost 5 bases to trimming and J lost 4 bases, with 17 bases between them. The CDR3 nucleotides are TGTGCCAGCAGCCCGGCCCCTTGGACCACCACCGGGGAGCTGTTTTTT. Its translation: CASSPAPWTTTGELFF.

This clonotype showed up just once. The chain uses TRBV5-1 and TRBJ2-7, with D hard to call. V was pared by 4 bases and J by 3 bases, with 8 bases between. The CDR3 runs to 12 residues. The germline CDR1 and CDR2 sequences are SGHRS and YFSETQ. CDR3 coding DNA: TGCGCCAGCAGCGATGACCTCTACGAGCAGTACTTC. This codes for CASSDDLYEQYF.

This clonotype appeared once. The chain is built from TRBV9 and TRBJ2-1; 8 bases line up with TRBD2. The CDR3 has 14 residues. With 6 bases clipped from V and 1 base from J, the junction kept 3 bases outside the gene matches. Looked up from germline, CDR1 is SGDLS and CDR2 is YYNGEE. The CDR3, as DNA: TGTGCCAGCAATGGCGGGAGGTCCTACAATGAGCAGTTCTTC. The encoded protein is CASNGGRSYNEQFF.